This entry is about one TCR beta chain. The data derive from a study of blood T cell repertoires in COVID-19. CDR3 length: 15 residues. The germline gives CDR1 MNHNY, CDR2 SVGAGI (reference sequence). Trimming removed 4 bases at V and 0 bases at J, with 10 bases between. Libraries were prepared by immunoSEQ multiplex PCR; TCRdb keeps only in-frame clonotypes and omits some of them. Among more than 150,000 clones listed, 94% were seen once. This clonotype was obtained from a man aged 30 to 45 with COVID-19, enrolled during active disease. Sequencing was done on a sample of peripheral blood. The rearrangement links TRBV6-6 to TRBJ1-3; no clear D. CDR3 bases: TGTGCCAGCAGTTCGACTCAGTACTCTGGAAACACCATATATTTT. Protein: CASSSTQYSGNTIYF.